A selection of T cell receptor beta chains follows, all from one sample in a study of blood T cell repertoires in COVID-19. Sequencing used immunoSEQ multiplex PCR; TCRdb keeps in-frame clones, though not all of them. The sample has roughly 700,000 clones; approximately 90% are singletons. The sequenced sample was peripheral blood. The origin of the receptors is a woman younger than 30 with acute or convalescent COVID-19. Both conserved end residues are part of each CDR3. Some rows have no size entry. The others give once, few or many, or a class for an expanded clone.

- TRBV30 CAWSVSGVHEQYF
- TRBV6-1 CATREGGNTIYF
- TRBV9 CASSAERDRPSGELFF
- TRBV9 CASSPGQPNEKLFF
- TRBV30 CAWSRQAAYNSPLHF
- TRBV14 CASSHRQGWDEKLFF
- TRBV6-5 CASSYGATGGRTEAFF
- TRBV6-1 CASSELMGDRNTGELFF
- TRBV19 CASRGWDRETQYF
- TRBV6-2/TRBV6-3 CASIPTEAPYEQYF
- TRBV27 CASSLQSNYNEQFF
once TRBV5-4 CASSMGGYGYTF
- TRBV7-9 CASSRGDRAIYF
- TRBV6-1 CASSEIGSGNTIYF
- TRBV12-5 CASGLVPGTGGNTEAFF
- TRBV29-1 CSVVVVRGRTGGEIHGYTF
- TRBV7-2 CASSSYRLGEKLFF
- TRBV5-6 CASKRGTKSYEQYF
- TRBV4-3 CASSQDRETLAYEQYF
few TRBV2 CASSGTGAIYGYTF
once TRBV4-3 CASSPSAGLAGREQYF
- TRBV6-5 CASTSSYEQYF
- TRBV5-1 CASSFAPWGPLAKNIQYF
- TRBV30 CAWSSFNSPLHF
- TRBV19 CASSPRPGGEGTQYF
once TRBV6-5 CASSYGAEGYTF
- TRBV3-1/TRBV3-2 CASSPDRIYGYTF
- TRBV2 CASRQGSGANVLTF
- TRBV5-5 CASSSLTGAQPQHF
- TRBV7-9 CASSLGGQGTDTQYF
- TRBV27 CASSSRGGKMNTEAFF